These 27 T cell receptor beta chains share one sample of origin, sequenced in a study of CXCR3-negative and CXCR3-positive naive CD8 T cells. Researchers prepared the TRB cDNA libraries using 5' RACE with UMI labels. One entry per CDR3 protein, without DNA, is what TCRdb gives after re-calling the 5' RACE reads. The table lists approximately 83,000 distinct CDR3 sequences. What was sequenced was naive CXCR3- CD8+ T cells from blood. Subset in this sample: CD45RO-CCR7+CD27+CD95- naive CD8+ T cells lacking CXCR3 (TNR3-). The source is a human donor in good health. Some clones in this sample may be carry-over from other donors' samples.

This chain connects TRBV7-9 to TRBJ2-2; the D call of TRBD2 rests on TCRdb alone, since no DNA is present to check it. The CDR3 length is 14 residues. The germline V gene has CDR1 SEHNR and CDR2 FQNEAQ (reference sequence). CDR3 residues: CASSREPGTGELFF.

The CDR3 here is CASSGVGIAEAFF. The chain links TRBV25-1 to TRBJ1-1. CDR3 length: 13 residues. Germline V gene data show CDR1 as MGHDK and CDR2 as SYGVNS.

CDR3 protein: CASNLVNSYEQYF. The rearrangement links TRBV7-9 to TRBJ2-7. This CDR3 has 13 residues. Germline V CDR1 and CDR2: SEHNR, FQNEAQ (reference sequence).

The chain joins TRBV20-1 to TRBJ2-5; with no DNA, the TCRdb D assignment of TRBD1 cannot be verified. From germline, CDR1 is DFQATT and CDR2 SNEGSKA (reference sequence). The CDR3 is made up of 11 amino acids. The CDR3: CSAEGTETQYF.

This chain uses TRBV28 with TRBJ2-1; TCRdb lists TRBD2, though no DNA is available to test this call. Germline V gene sequence: CDR1 MDHEN, CDR2 SYDVKM. CDR3 length: 16 residues. This CDR3 is CASSLSSGGRVNEQFF.

The gene calls are TRBV30 and TRBJ2-7; lacking DNA, the TRBD2 call made by TCRdb goes unchecked. CDR3 length: 13 amino acids. Germline-derived CDR1 and CDR2 are GTSNPN and SVGIG (reference sequence). The CDR3 sequence: CAWSFLAGSEQYF.

The CDR3 sequence: CSARGRDTEPYTDTQYF. The chain links TRBV20-1 to TRBJ2-3; TCRdb proposes TRBD1, but this gene call is untestable without DNA. This CDR3 is 17 amino acids long. Germline values: CDR1 DFQATT, CDR2 SNEGSKA (reference sequence).

The chain recombines TRBV12-3 or TRBV12-4 with TRBJ2-7. This CDR3 region has 13 residues. The CDR3 is CASSPKGLYEQYF.

V and J are TRBV5-1 and TRBJ2-1. The CDR3 loop spans 15 amino acids. Germline CDR1 reads SGHRS; CDR2 reads YFSETQ. The CDR3 region is CASSTDLSSYNEQFF.

The rearrangement links TRBV7-9 to TRBJ2-1. CDR3 size: 14 residues. Germline CDR1 and CDR2: SEHNR and FQNEAQ (reference sequence). Here the CDR3 reads CASRKVSSYNEQFF.

The chain joins TRBV28 to TRBJ1-1; the D call from TCRdb, TRBD1, cannot be confirmed without DNA. The CDR3 is 17 amino acids. From germline, CDR1 is MDHEN and CDR2 SYDVKM. CDR3 protein: CASSLRQGPFVNTEAFF. The full variable domain, in which reference TRBV28 and TRBJ1-1 provide the parts outside the CDR3, is DVKVTQSSRYLVKRTGEKVFLECVQDMDHENMFWYRQDPGLGLRLIYFSYDVKMKEKGDIPEGYSVSREKKERFSLILESASTNQTSMYLCASSLRQGPFVNTEAFFGQGTRLTVV.

The CDR3 loop reads CSVEDRRGLVDTEAFF. The rearrangement uses TRBV29-1 and TRBJ1-1; without DNA, the TCRdb call of TRBD1 cannot be checked. The CDR3 runs to 16 residues. Germline CDR1 SQVTM, CDR2 ANQGSEA.

The chain uses TRBV4-3 and TRBJ1-1; with no DNA, the TCRdb D assignment of TRBD1 cannot be verified. The CDR3 is 17 amino acids. Germline CDR1 is LGHNA and CDR2 is YSLEER. The CDR3 here is CASSQDRAGAVNTEAFF.

V and J are TRBV29-1 and TRBJ2-3; the D gene TCRdb calls, TRBD1, cannot be checked with no DNA. Germline loops: CDR1 SQVTM, CDR2 ANQGSEA. There are 14 residues in the CDR3. CDR3: CSVEEGQLADTQYF.

The rearrangement uses TRBV19 and TRBJ2-7; TCRdb names TRBD2, which stays unverified in the absence of DNA. This CDR3 spans 14 amino acids. Germline loops: CDR1 LNHDA, CDR2 SQIVND (reference sequence). CDR3 sequence reads: CASALGTTGYEQYF.

J is TRBJ2-3 and V is TRBV7-6; lacking DNA, the TRBD2 call made by TCRdb goes unchecked. The CDR3 covers 14 residues. In germline, CDR1 is SGHVS, CDR2 FNYEAQ. The CDR3 loop reads CASSGGTRPDTQYF.

V and J are TRBV29-1 and TRBJ1-1. The CDR3 consists of 14 residues. The germline V gene encodes CDR1 SQVTM and CDR2 ANQGSEA. The CDR3 reads CSADKATGNTEAFF. Complete variable domain (other parts from reference TRBV29-1 and TRBJ1-1): SAVISQKPSRDICQRGTSLTIQCQVDSQVTMMFWYRQQPGQSLTLIATANQGSEATYESGFVIDKFPISRPNLTFSTLTVSNMSPEDSSIYLCSADKATGNTEAFFGQGTRLTVV.

The chain recombines TRBV5-1 with TRBJ1-6. From germline, CDR1 is SGHRS and CDR2 YFSETQ. The CDR3 extends over 14 amino acids. CDR3 loop: CASSLDAGGSPLHF.

The chain carries TRBV14 and TRBJ2-7; TCRdb's D call, TRBD2, is unchecked because there is no DNA. The CDR3 contains 16 residues. Per the germline V gene, CDR1 is SGHDN and CDR2 is FVKESK. The CDR3 is CASSQAFGPTPYEQYF.

This chain links TRBV9 with TRBJ2-2; TCRdb calls TRBD1, which cannot be checked without DNA. The CDR3 totals 15 residues. Germline V gives CDR1 SGDLS, CDR2 YYNGEE. CDR3 in amino acids: CASTRGQGANGELFF.

This rearrangement joins TRBV7-6 to TRBJ2-1; TCRdb outputs TRBD1, but without DNA this stays unchecked. The CDR3 is 14 amino acids. The germline V gene has CDR1 SGHVS and CDR2 FNYEAQ. The CDR3 loop reads CASSLGGGWREQFF. The variable domain in full, completed from reference TRBV7-6 and TRBJ2-1, reads GAGVSQSPRYKVTKRGQDVALRCDPISGHVSLYWYRQALGQGPEFLTYFNYEAQQDKSGLPNDRFSAERPEGSISTLTIQRTEQRDSAMYRCASSLGGGWREQFFGPGTRLTVL.

This chain joins TRBV6-2 or TRBV6-3 and TRBJ2-1. Germline values: CDR1 MNHEY, CDR2 SVGEGT. There are 18 residues in the CDR3. CDR3 residues: CASTVKRIGLSSYNEQFF.

This sequence joins TRBV2 and TRBJ2-3; there is no DNA to check the TCRdb D call of TRBD2. The CDR3 runs 16 residues. Looked up from germline, CDR1 is SNHLY and CDR2 is FYNNEI. The CDR3 sequence: CASSSGSGGITDTQYF.

This chain connects TRBV19 to TRBJ2-5; lacking DNA, the TRBD1 call made by TCRdb goes unchecked. The germline gives CDR1 LNHDA, CDR2 SQIVND (reference sequence). CDR3 size: 16 residues. CDR3 amino acids: CAGSIDWRGGQETQYF.

The V and J genes are TRBV28 and TRBJ2-1; TCRdb proposes TRBD2, but this gene call is untestable without DNA. CDR3 length: 15 residues. Germline loops: CDR1 MDHEN, CDR2 SYDVKM. The CDR3 is CASRGLAGGSNEQFF.

The gene calls are TRBV27 and TRBJ1-6; lacking DNA, the TRBD1 call made by TCRdb goes unchecked. CDR3 length: 14 amino acids. Per the germline V gene, CDR1 is MNHEY and CDR2 is SMNVEV (reference sequence). CDR3 region: CASTMGPLNSPLHF.

The J gene is TRBJ2-7, the V gene TRBV28; TCRdb indicates TRBD1, and absent DNA this call remains unverified. CDR1 and CDR2 (germline): MDHEN, SYDVKM. This CDR3 is 19 amino acids long. CDR3 amino acids: CASSLSTRPQGQGTHEQYF.